Sequencing of this TCR beta chain was carried out in a study of T cell changes during pregnancy in multiple sclerosis. There are 15 residues in the CDR3. In germline, CDR1 is SGDLS, CDR2 YYNGEE. Losses at the gene ends were 3 bases for V and 0 bases for J; bases not matched to a gene: 3. Clones were sequenced by immunoSEQ multiplex PCR, and TCRdb holds only the in-frame ones, with some missing. The sample has fewer than 45,000 clones; about nine tenths are singletons. The chain recombines TRBV9 with TRBJ2-7; 10 nucleotides agree with TRBD1. The sample in question was peripheral blood, obtained in the third trimester of pregnancy. The sequence was obtained from a female donor in good health, enrolled as a control in a pregnancy study. The CDR3 is CASSEGQGTSYEQYF. CDR3 nucleotide sequence: TGTGCCAGCAGCGAGGGACAGGGGACCTCCTACGAGCAGTACTTC.